The source of this TCR beta chain is a study of blood T cell repertoires in COVID-19. In the study overall: T cells, B-cell-depleted T cells, or PBMCs provided the cDNA or gDNA that served as material.

Germline loops: CDR1 MNHEY, CDR2 SMNVEV (reference sequence). Deletions cut 3 bases from V and 0 bases from J, with 19 bases between. The CDR3 is 18 residues long. TCRdb's copy holds only in-frame clones and misses some; the assay was immunoSEQ multiplex PCR. Among more than 300,000 clones, around nine tenths were seen once, and the ten largest hold roughly 3.9%. Study members were between about 18 and 100 years old and lived in roughly 24 US regions. Grouping used clinical history reported by participants in a survey and questionnaire. Before they entered the study, exposed participants had met a COVID-19 case within 2 weeks.

This receptor was identified in a woman aged 25 to 39 who had been exposed to COVID-19. The material sequenced was PBMCs or T cells enriched from blood (not recorded which). The chain is built from TRBV27 and TRBJ2-3; possible D gene TRBD1, 6 bases. CDR3: CASSLNRVRPTSTDTQYF. In nucleotides, the CDR3 is TGTGCCAGCAGTTTGAACAGGGTTAGGCCAACTAGCACAGATACGCAGTATTTT.